Listed here are 14 T cell receptor beta chains from one sample, sequenced in a study of T-cell reconstitution after alpha-beta-depleted transplantation in children. Unique molecular identifiers tagged the TCRbeta library. TCRdb analysed the PCR reads with MiXCR anew, one entry per CDR3 protein. The repertoire has 400,000 to 500,000 distinct CDR3 sequences, approximately 11% of them found once; the top ten carry approximately 5%. The sample consisted of PBMCs from the stem cell graft donor, taken from the stem cell graft. Receptors originate from a human donor who donated a stem cell graft to a child with acute myeloid leukemia.

The chain carries TRBV20-1 and TRBJ1-1; D is possibly TRBD1 (5 bases). The germline V gene encodes CDR1 DFQATT and CDR2 SNEGSKA (reference sequence). The CDR3 has 14 amino acids. Trimming shortened V by 1 base and J by 3 bases, and 12 bases separated the two germline ends. CDR3 sequence reads: CSARGSPGHTEAFF. The DNA for the CDR3 is TGCAGTGCTAGAGGCAGTCCAGGGCACACTGAAGCTTTCTTT.

This clonotype was counted between two and nine times. V gene TRBV7-2 combines with J gene TRBJ2-7, with D perhaps TRBD1 or TRBD2 (5 bases each). CDR1 is SGHTA and CDR2 is FQGNSA in the germline V gene. The V end was cut by 5 bases, the J end by 9 bases, with 14 bases between. This CDR3 comprises 12 residues. CDR3 residues: CASSPGTQVQYV. The CDR3 nucleotides are TGTGCCAGCAGCCCCGGGACCCAAGTGCAGTACGTC.

The chain uses TRBV20-1 and TRBJ1-3; perhaps TRBD1 as D (5 bases). The CDR3 is 15 amino acids. With 1 base removed from V and 11 bases from J, the gap between germline ends came to 21 bases. Germline lookup yields CDR1 DFQATT and CDR2 SNEGSKA (reference sequence). CDR3 DNA sequence: TGCAGTGCTAGAGCGATCGGGGCCCGAGATGGGGCCATATATTTT. This translates into CSARAIGARDGAIYF.

This clonotype was picked up a small number of times. The J gene is TRBJ2-1, the V gene TRBV7-2; the match to TRBD1 covers 9 bases. There are 14 residues in the CDR3. Germline assignment: CDR1 SGHTA and CDR2 FQGNSA. After removal of 7 bases from V and 9 bases from J, the junction contained 10 bases not matched to a gene. The CDR3 loop is CASTQGTGGGEQFF. DNA for the CDR3: TGTGCCAGCACCCAGGGAACAGGGGGCGGTGAGCAGTTCTTC.

The chain is built from TRBV15 and TRBJ2-1; 8 bases agree with TRBD1. Germline V gene sequence: CDR1 LNHNV, CDR2 YYDKDF (reference sequence). V shed 2 bases and J 9 bases; nucleotides not matched to a gene: 6. The CDR3 length is 14 residues. The CDR3 coding sequence is TGTGCCACCAGCAGAACCCGACAGGGGCGTGAGCAGTTCTTC. Protein product: CATSRTRQGREQFF.

The chain is built from TRBV7-6 and TRBJ2-5; TRBD2 agrees at 10 bases. CDR3 length: 15 residues. J was trimmed by 4 bases and V by 5 bases; bases with no gene match: 7. Germline V gene data show CDR1 as SGHVS and CDR2 as FNYEAQ. CDR3 sequence: CASSLKRGGVETQYF. The CDR3 DNA sequence: TGTGCCAGCAGCCTCAAGCGGGGGGGCGTAGAGACCCAGTACTTC.

This clonotype occurred many times. J is TRBJ1-5 and V is TRBV20-1; perhaps TRBD1 as D (6 bases). Per germline, CDR1 DFQATT and CDR2 SNEGSKA (reference sequence). Deletions cut 4 bases from V and 6 bases from J, with 16 bases between. The CDR3 length is 14 residues. In nucleotides, the CDR3 is TGCAGTGCTAAGACAGGTGATAATACTCAGCCCCAGCATTTT. Translating gives CSAKTGDNTQPQHF.

The chain joins TRBV7-2 to TRBJ2-7; 10 positions agree with TRBD1. This CDR3 is 15 amino acids long. CDR1 is SGHTA and CDR2 is FQGNSA in the germline V gene. The V and J ends lost 4 bases and 2 bases, in that order; junction bases with no gene match: 5. CDR3 in amino acids: CASSSTGQGTYEQYF. CDR3 coding DNA: TGTGCCAGCAGCTCTACGGGACAGGGGACCTACGAGCAGTACTTC.

This clonotype has a handful of counts. The chain has TRBV9 and TRBJ2-4, with 7 positions matching TRBD1. This CDR3 has 15 amino acids. Looked up from germline, CDR1 is SGDLS and CDR2 is YYNGEE. Germline trimming cut 3 bases from V and 0 bases from J; bases unmatched to any gene: 3. The CDR3 sequence is CASSAGQLAKNIQYF. The CDR3 nucleotides are TGTGCCAGCAGCGCGGGACAGCTAGCCAAAAACATTCAGTACTTC.

This clonotype occurred many times. The genes are TRBV3-1 and TRBJ2-3; no definite D call. Trimming shortened V by 0 bases and J by 4 bases, and 8 bases separated the two germline ends. CDR1 is LGHDT, CDR2 YNNKEL, per germline (reference sequence). The CDR3 has 14 amino acids. The CDR3 here is CASSQDTISDTQYF. As DNA, the CDR3 is TGTGCCAGCAGCCAAGATACGATCTCAGATACGCAGTATTTT.

This chain connects TRBV7-8 to TRBJ2-7, with TRBD1 matching over 10 bases. V shed 2 bases and J 2 bases; nucleotides not matched to a gene: 3. The CDR3 has 15 residues. In germline, CDR1 is SGHVS, CDR2 FQNEAQ. CDR3 in amino acids: CASSLSGQGPYEQYV. The CDR3 region has the DNA TGTGCCAGCAGCTTATCGGGACAGGGGCCCTACGAGCAGTACGTC.

This clonotype was observed a handful of times. This sequence joins TRBV7-2 and TRBJ2-2, with 12 bases matching TRBD2. Trimming removed 5 bases from V and 5 bases from J; junction bases left unmatched: 9. This CDR3 contains 17 residues. Per the germline V gene, CDR1 is SGHTA and CDR2 is FQGNSA. For the CDR3, the DNA is TGTGCCAGCAGCCCGACTAGCGGGAGTACGGTGACCGGGGAGCTGTTTTTT. Encoded protein: CASSPTSGSTVTGELFF.

The chain is built from TRBV5-1 and TRBJ2-1; a weak D match, TRBD2 (6 bases). The CDR3 is 15 residues long. V dropped 7 bases and J dropped 0 bases, with 14 bases sitting between them. Germline CDR1 is SGHRS and CDR2 is YFSETQ. The CDR3 sequence is CASQGGGSSYNEQFF. As DNA, the CDR3 is TGCGCCAGCCAGGGAGGTGGAAGCTCCTACAATGAGCAGTTCTTC.

About this clonotype itself: Being one base from a much bigger clone, this may be a read error. The rearrangement joins TRBV7-2 to TRBJ1-5; possibly TRBD1 for D (6 bases). Per germline, CDR1 SGHTA and CDR2 FQGNSA. CDR3 size: 15 residues. The CDR3 DNA follows: TGTGCCTGCAGCTTAGGACAGTATAGCAATCAGCCCCAGCATTTT. It codes for CACSLGQYSNQPQHF.